These 21 T cell receptor beta chains were sequenced from one sample in a study of human T cells and chemical hapten exposure. Time point meaning: patch test 3, about 24 weeks after DPC sensitization. Stated treatment: therapeutic diphenylcyclopropenone sensitization with weekly scalp DPC. TCRdb independently ran MiXCR on the RACE reads; one entry per CDR3 protein. The table shows approximately 71,000 distinct CDR3 sequences, with roughly 10% occurring only once. Material: whole blood, obtained in connection with sensitization to the hapten diphenylcyclopropenone (DPC). The receptors originated from a woman between 45 and 65 years old with alopecia areata. Some clones in this sample may be carry-over from other donors' samples.

This clonotype was counted ten times or more. CDR3 coding DNA: TGTGCCAGCAGGACCTATGGTAATGGCTACGAGCAGTACTTC. Its protein product is CASRTYGNGYEQYF. The chain carries TRBV28 and TRBJ2-7; D is unresolved. CDR1 is MDHEN and CDR2 is SYDVKM in the germline V gene. The germline V and J ends were trimmed by 6 bases and 3 bases, with 15 bases remaining between them. CDR3 size: 14 residues.

The table lists this clonotype with a few counts. The chain is built from TRBV2 and TRBJ2-1, with 7 bases lining up with TRBD2. V trimming: 5 bases; J trimming: 5 bases; junction bases outside the gene matches: 3. Germline CDR1 reads SNHLY; CDR2 reads FYNNEI. The CDR3 extends over 13 amino acids. The CDR3 region is CASSRTRDNEQFF. CDR3 DNA sequence: TGTGCCAGCAGTAGGACTAGGGACAATGAGCAGTTCTTC.

The chain employs TRBV7-9 and TRBJ1-5; D uncertain. The CDR3 loop spans 14 amino acids. The V gene's germline CDR1 is SEHNR and CDR2 FQNEAQ (reference sequence). V lost 3 bases and J 3 bases, leaving 9 bases between the germline ends. The chain's CDR3 is CASSFGGVNQPQHF. CDR3 DNA sequence: TGTGCCAGCAGCTTCGGAGGAGTCAATCAGCCCCAGCATTTT.

This clonotype was picked up a small number of times. The rearrangement uses TRBV7-2 and TRBJ2-2; D remains ambiguous. From germline, CDR1 is SGHTA and CDR2 FQGNSA. The CDR3 consists of 15 residues. The germline V and J ends were trimmed by 2 bases and 5 bases, with 12 bases remaining between them. For the CDR3, the DNA is TGTGCCAGCAGCTTAAATACTGGGCCGACCGGGGAGCTGTTTTTT. The encoded protein is CASSLNTGPTGELFF.

This clonotype was seen ten or more times. The V call is TRBV7-8, the J call TRBJ2-7, with a weak D call TRBD1 (6 bases). CDR1 SGHVS and CDR2 FQNEAQ come from the germline V gene. Trimming removed 2 bases from V and 0 bases from J, with 11 bases in between. This CDR3 is 15 amino acids long. The CDR3 protein is CASSLSQGHSYEQYF. The CDR3, as DNA: TGTGCCAGCAGCTTATCGCAGGGGCACTCCTACGAGCAGTACTTC.

In this sample, this clonotype turned up many times. The chain is built from TRBV12-3 or TRBV12-4 and TRBJ2-5, with 15 bases aligning to TRBD2. The V segment lost 5 bases and the J segment 2 bases; nucleotides outside the gene matches: 9. There are 18 residues in the CDR3. CDR3 in amino acids: CASSKPGLAGGGQETQYF. The DNA for the CDR3 is TGTGCCAGCAGTAAACCGGGACTAGCGGGAGGCGGGCAAGAGACCCAGTACTTC.

V usage is TRBV7-6 and J usage is TRBJ2-3; D is perhaps TRBD2 (5 bases). The CDR3 spans 14 residues. V lost 5 bases and J 6 bases, leaving 15 bases between the germline ends. CDR1 and CDR2 from the germline V gene are SGHVS and FNYEAQ. CDR3 loop: CASSPGIGADTQYF. The CDR3 DNA is TGTGCCAGCAGCCCGGGGATCGGTGCGGATACGCAGTATTTT. Based on the CDR3 plus reference TRBV7-6 and TRBJ2-3, the full variable domain is GAGVSQSPRYKVTKRGQDVALRCDPISGHVSLYWYRQALGQGPEFLTYFNYEAQQDKSGLPNDRFSAERPEGSISTLTIQRTEQRDSAMYRCASSPGIGADTQYFGPGTRLTVL.

This clonotype showed up many times. The J gene is TRBJ2-7, the V gene TRBV28, with D perhaps TRBD1 (5 bases). Trimming took 5 bases from V and 4 from J, leaving 27 bases between them. This CDR3 has 18 residues. Germline CDR1 MDHEN, CDR2 SYDVKM. CDR3 in amino acids: CASSTNRQRKELLYEQYF. The CDR3 DNA reads as TGTGCCAGCAGTACCAACAGACAGAGAAAGGAGTTACTGTACGAGCAGTACTTC. Variable domain in full (rest from reference TRBV28 and TRBJ2-7): DVKVTQSSRYLVKRTGEKVFLECVQDMDHENMFWYRQDPGLGLRLIYFSYDVKMKEKGDIPEGYSVSREKKERFSLILESASTNQTSMYLCASSTNRQRKELLYEQYFGPGTRLTVT.

This clonotype was picked up a small number of times. The chain links TRBV20-1 to TRBJ1-2; the D gene is possibly TRBD1 (5 bases). This CDR3 is built from 12 residues. Germline CDR1 DFQATT, CDR2 SNEGSKA (reference sequence). The V gene lost 5 bases and the J gene lost 3 bases, with 10 bases spanning the gap. CDR3 nucleotides: TGCAGTGCTCACGGGACGGACTATGGCTACACCTTC. This encodes CSAHGTDYGYTF.

The chain has TRBV12-3 or TRBV12-4 and TRBJ2-3; the D is unclear. The CDR3 contains 12 residues. V shed 5 bases and J shed 4 bases, with 7 bases lying between them. This chain's CDR3 is CASSTQADTQYF. CDR3 bases: TGTGCCAGCAGTACCCAAGCAGATACGCAGTATTTT.

This clonotype was recorded many times. V and J are TRBV6-6 and TRBJ1-2; D possibly corresponds to TRBD1 (5 bases). Trimming took off 2 bases at V and 0 bases at J, with 7 bases between the two ends. Germline CDR1 MNHNY, CDR2 SVGAGI (reference sequence). The CDR3 has 14 amino acids. The CDR3 reads CASSYDSTNYGYTF. The DNA for the CDR3 is TGTGCCAGCAGTTACGACAGTACTAACTATGGCTACACCTTC.

There are many counts of this clonotype. V gene TRBV5-1 combines with J gene TRBJ2-5; tentatively, D is TRBD1 (6 bases). Trimming shortened V by 4 bases and J by 5 bases, and 12 bases separated the two germline ends. Germline V gives CDR1 SGHRS, CDR2 YFSETQ. The CDR3 covers 13 residues. The CDR3 reads CASSETGAETQYF. In DNA, the CDR3 is TGCGCCAGCAGCGAGACAGGAGCGGAGACCCAGTACTTC.

Details on this clonotype: One base away lies a much larger clone, so this may be a sequencing read error. This sequence joins TRBV29-1 and TRBJ2-3, with TRBD2 matching 11 bases. Germline CDR1 is SQVTM and CDR2 is ANQGSEA. The CDR3 runs to 11 residues. Losses at the gene ends were 3 bases for V and 15 bases for J; bases not matched to a gene: 5. The DNA for the CDR3 is TGCAGCGTTGACCGACTAGCGGGGATATATTTT. It codes for CSVDRLAGIYF.

The CDR3 loop reads CASSIGAGRSNQPQHF. Here the CDR3 DNA reads TGTGCCAGTAGTATAGGGGCGGGAAGGAGCAATCAGCCCCAGCATTTT. V is TRBV19 and J is TRBJ1-5, with D hard to call. The CDR3 sequence is 16 residues long. Between the trimmed V and J ends, which lost 1 base and 1 base, there was a span of 11 bases. Germline-derived CDR1 and CDR2 are LNHDA and SQIVND (reference sequence).

This clonotype appeared many times. The genes are TRBV11-2 and TRBJ2-7; 7 bases are a match to TRBD1. The CDR3 extends over 17 amino acids. Germline V lookup: CDR1 SGHAT, CDR2 FQNNGV. V was clipped by 5 bases and J by 0 bases; unmatched bases: 13. The CDR3 sequence: CASSPTPWGQSSYEQYF. In DNA, the CDR3 is TGTGCCAGCAGCCCCACGCCGTGGGGACAGAGCTCCTACGAGCAGTACTTC.

This clonotype appeared many times. The chain uses TRBV20-1 and TRBJ1-5, with no clear D. Germline CDR1 and CDR2: DFQATT and SNEGSKA (reference sequence). Trimming shortened V by 4 bases and J by 3 bases, and 13 bases separated the two germline ends. CDR3 length equals 14 residues. The CDR3 reads CSAKAPVVNQPQHF. The CDR3 nucleotides are TGCAGTGCTAAGGCTCCGGTGGTCAATCAGCCCCAGCATTTT.

This clonotype was seen ten or more times. The J gene is TRBJ1-5, the V gene TRBV12-3 or TRBV12-4; D ambiguous. The CDR3 is 12 amino acids. Trimming took off 6 bases at V and 5 bases at J, with 8 bases between the two ends. The CDR3 DNA reads as TGTGCCAGCAGCCGCTGGGATCAGCCCCAGCATTTT. Translation gives CASSRWDQPQHF.

This chain links TRBV3-1 with TRBJ2-3; the D gene could be TRBD1 or TRBD2 (5 bases each). V lost 3 bases and J 2 bases, leaving 9 bases between the germline ends. The CDR3 contains 14 residues. Germline lookup yields CDR1 LGHDT and CDR2 YNNKEL (reference sequence). The CDR3 reads CASSQGPFTDTQYF. CDR3 bases: TGTGCCAGCAGCCAGGGACCCTTCACAGATACGCAGTATTTT.

This clonotype was picked up many times. The chain links TRBV3-1 to TRBJ2-5; D is possibly TRBD2 (5 bases). Germline V gene data show CDR1 as LGHDT and CDR2 as YNNKEL (reference sequence). The V end lost 1 base, the J end lost 5 bases, and 17 bases lay between the germline ends. The CDR3 covers 16 residues. CDR3 nucleotides: TGTGCCAGCAGCCAAGTCTACGGGATAGCCCTGGAGACCCAGTACTTC. Translated, it gives CASSQVYGIALETQYF.

This clonotype was counted between two and nine times. For the CDR3, the DNA is TGTGCCAGCTCCACGGGAATACCATACGAGCAGTACTTC. As protein: CASSTGIPYEQYF. The rearrangement links TRBV28 to TRBJ2-7; D may be TRBD2 (5 bases). Germline V gene sequence: CDR1 MDHEN, CDR2 SYDVKM. Trimming cost V 8 bases and J 4 bases, with 15 bases left between them. The CDR3 sequence is 13 residues long.

This clonotype showed up just a few times. The CDR3 spells CASSILGGNTEAFF. The CDR3 coding sequence is TGTGCCAGCAGCATTTTGGGAGGGAACACTGAAGCTTTCTTT. The chain uses TRBV2 and TRBJ1-1, with D unresolved. The V end was cut by 6 bases, the J end by 1 base, with 12 bases between. In germline, CDR1 is SNHLY, CDR2 FYNNEI. The CDR3 runs to 14 residues.